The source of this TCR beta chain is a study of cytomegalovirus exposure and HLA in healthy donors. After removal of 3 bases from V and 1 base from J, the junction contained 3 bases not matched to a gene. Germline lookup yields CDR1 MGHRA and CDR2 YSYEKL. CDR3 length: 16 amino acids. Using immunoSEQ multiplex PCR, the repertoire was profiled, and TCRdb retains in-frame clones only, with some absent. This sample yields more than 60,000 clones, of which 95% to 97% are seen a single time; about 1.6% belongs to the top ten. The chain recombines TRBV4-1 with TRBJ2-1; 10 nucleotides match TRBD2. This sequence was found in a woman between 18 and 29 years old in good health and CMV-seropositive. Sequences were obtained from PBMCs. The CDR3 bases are TGCGCCAGCAGCCAGGCTAGCGGGAGATCCTACAATGAGCAGTTCTTC. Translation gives CASSQASGRSYNEQFF.